One TCR beta chain is described in this entry. The antigen this receptor binds is unknown. Base quality data are lacking; no much larger clone is found one base away. This entry comes from a study of control samples from healthy donors and cancer patients (dated by TCRdb to between 2020 and 2021). Libraries were constructed by the immunoSEQ multiplex PCR assay. TCRdb took over this immuneACCESS table, retaining in-frame rearrangements with V and J assigned. Such tables are incomplete; in checked studies, under half of the missing clones stem from an unresolved V gene, and the remainder is unexplained. The sample yields about 71,000 clones; roughly 86% were counted once. The ten largest clones capture roughly a fifth of the sample. V is cut back by 2 bases and J by 5 bases, with 20 bases in the junction unmatched. Counted from cysteine to phenylalanine, this CDR3 has 19 amino acids. This entry keeps only the CDR3 DNA: 57 bases, framed from base 1. The germline V gene (reference sequence) gives CDR1 as SGHKS and CDR2 as YYEKEE.

The origin of this receptor is a man aged 60 to 75 with lung cancer. The rearranged segments are TRBV5-5 and TRBJ1-1, and 8 junction bases match TRBD1. Sequences were obtained from PBMCs. The DNA sequence is given as TGTGCCAGCAGCTTTTCCCTCCGCAGGGGGCCTGGCTGGGAGACTGAAGCTTTCTTT. Its protein reads: CASSFSLRRGPGWETEAFF.